The clone carrying this TCR beta chain was recorded a few times. Its specificity is unknown. The data derive from a study of early T cells in non-severe SARS-CoV-2 infection. TCRdb fed the 5' RACE reads into MiXCR, producing one record per CDR3 protein. The data show about 40,000 distinct CDR3 sequences, roughly 4.3% seen once. The V and J ends lost 1 base and 4 bases respectively, with 5 bases between them. This CDR3 has 13 residues. Germline CDR1 is KGHSH and CDR2 is LQKENI. Broader study findings: There was a bias toward anti-spike CD8 responses in VDJdb matching, which missed private and CD4 specificities.

Sequencing was carried out using whole blood. This clonotype originated in an adult who was a healthcare worker with PCR-confirmed SARS-CoV-2 infection or an uninfected control (not recorded which). The chain uses TRBV18 and TRBJ2-1; D unresolved. The CDR3 is CASSPLRYNEQFF. The CDR3 nucleotides read TGTGCCAGCTCACCACTGAGGTACAATGAGCAGTTCTTC.